This entry concerns a single TCR beta chain. Its binding antigen is unknown. There are no base qualities to consult, and no much larger clone falls within one base. The method behind the library was the immunoSEQ multiplex PCR assay. The multiplex PCR relied on a mix of 60 forward primers for TCR Vbeta segments and 13 reverse primers for TCR Jbeta segments. A multiplex PCR assay on genomic DNA amplified the CDR3 region of rearranged TCR beta genes. On the Illumina HiSeq System, the amplified TCR beta libraries were sequenced as 87-base-pair reads. As for the original processing: A later analysis tallied 75 million to 95 million unique TCR beta chains across the 640 or so repertoires, and approximately 11 million of those chains were shared by two or more donors. Raw reads were error-corrected and collapsed into unique sequences with a nearest-neighbor algorithm that merged closely related sequences to remove PCR and sequencing errors. V, D and J gene segments were assigned by aligning CDR3 sequences to IMGT reference sequences. For a sequence to be retained, a match of at least six nucleotides to both a V gene segment and a J gene segment was required. Rearrangements were classified as productive when the CDR3 lacked stop codons and remained in frame with V and J, and all other rearrangements were classified as non-productive. Following IMGT convention, CDR3 was defined as the stretch from the second conserved V-encoded cysteine to the conserved J-encoded phenylalanine. The earlier analysis of about 640 of the donors excluded any sequence lacking an unambiguous match to a single V gene segment. An earlier analysis of fewer than 750 of the donors called V segments functional above 56.7% productive rearrangements and segregating when the between-donor standard deviation exceeded 5%. A statistical classification framework was built to diagnose cytomegalovirus status from the catalog of TCR beta chain sequences. In a later analysis, V and J genes were assigned by comparing TCR nucleotide sequences against IMGT/GENE-DB human TR gene sequences. The TCRdist pipeline was used in a later analysis to assign CDR3 sequences and most-parsimonious VDJ recombination scenarios. In a later analysis, each TCR beta chain was defined by its CDR3 amino acid sequence together with its V-gene family, and reads lacking a unique V-gene family were excluded. As a way to deal with suspected cross-contamination and a sequencing artifact, a later analysis dropped roughly 600 nucleotide sequences that were highly shared and had low generation probability. In a later analysis, a clonal expansion index for each public chain was calculated from normalized within-repertoire ranks of inferred template counts. Generation probabilities in a later analysis came from a VDJ recombination model fitted to out-of-frame rearrangements, and those results were checked against IGoR. Hypergeometric tests were used in a later analysis to score TCR-TCR, TCR-HLA and TCR-CMV co-occurrence, with a repertoire-size bias correction applied to the TCR pairs. In a later analysis, false discovery rates were estimated by permuting HLA or CMV assignments 20 times. In a later analysis, co-occurring TCRs were grouped using DBSCAN, and TCRdist sequence similarity was added for clustering within HLA-allele-positive subsets. For co-occurrence clustering, repertoires with fewer than 30,000 or more than 120,000 public chains were excluded, along with roughly 5 repertoires with anomalous nucleotide sharing. What TCRdb holds here is the immuneACCESS table cut down to in-frame rearrangements. Part of the clones is not present; checked against another copy, under half of the missing clones reflect an unresolved V gene, and the others are unexplained. That table gives V, J and clone size, and the DNA gave D and trimming. The sample table records around 100,000 clones; about 70% of these occur just once. The top ten hold 2% to 3% of the sample.

The cohort consisted of hundreds of healthy bone marrow donors. At the time of sampling, every cohort member was nominally healthy, though immune exposures that went unrecorded were likely present. The donor was CMV seropositive and was included in the group of 250 to 300 seropositive cohort members. Each donor provided a peripheral blood sample, and peripheral blood mononuclear cells were used for TCR beta sequencing. Genomic DNA extraction from the blood cell samples was performed with the Qiagen DNeasy Blood Extraction Kit. This record belongs to a study of cytomegalovirus exposure and HLA in healthy donors (dated by TCRdb to about 2017). About the full investigation: An earlier analysis of 587 of the donors reported 276 Gb of sequence data and 90 million to 120 million unique TCR beta sequences obtained from about 200 million T cells. Rather than using new phenotypic data, the later analysis identified candidate immune exposures from TCR beta sequences and from how often those sequences occurred across donors. The study was designed to test whether signatures of past pathogen exposure could be identified by cataloging public T cell receptors. Among the roughly 390 genotyped donors, roughly 80% belonged to the genetic ancestry cluster associated with self-reported Caucasian donors. In a later genetic analysis, genome-wide SNP genotypes for about 65% of the roughly 670 donors were used, and that subset was treated as a discovery cohort. All discovery cohort repertoires had been generated using a single sequencing platform. To study patterns of TCR occurrence, a later analysis re-analyzed previously published TCR beta repertoires from around 660 donors and added high-resolution HLA genotyping. The number of donors typed differed by locus, with 629-630 for A, B, C, DRB1 and DQB1, roughly 520 for DQA1, some 570 for DPA1, and roughly 450 for DPB1. HLA typing covered class I and class II loci at four-digit resolution. Four to six DR-DQ haplotypes were handled as single units for association and clustering, since linkage in the cohort was strong. Donor age, sex, ethnicity and CMV serostatus were compiled together with the repertoire data. About 320 gigabases of sequencing data and approximately 84 million unique TCR sequences were included in an early release covering roughly 700 HLA-typed donors. To predict cytomegalovirus infection status, the study combined high-throughput TCR immunosequencing, statistical association of individual TCRs with disease status, and machine learning. The study used immunosequencing to profile the T cell repertoires of approximately 640 subjects and linked those repertoires to cytomegalovirus serostatus. Across roughly 420 genotyped donors of the cohort, an average of about 240,000 unique TCR beta nucleotide sequences per donor were sequenced, and 15% to 20% of those sequences were non-productive. In addition to the first cohort of around 670 subjects, a separate validation cohort of under 150 different subjects was used. To decide whether each TCR beta V gene segment behaved as functional or pseudogenic, an earlier analysis of some 600 of the donors relied on high-throughput TCR beta sequencing. The paper's findings and limits, for the study overall: When HLA alleles, especially DR and DQ, strongly co-occurred, TCR associations were difficult to assign to individual alleles. The study gave a list of some 150 TCR beta chains associated with cytomegalovirus. A later analysis found that HLA-associated TCR beta chains were more clonally expanded and had lower generation probabilities than equally common non-associated chains. In vitro tests confirmed that a few of the cytomegalovirus-associated TCR beta chains recognize cytomegalovirus antigens. According to the authors, the approach could potentially be generalized to other disease states and immunological phenotypes. The only immune exposure information available for the cohort was CMV serostatus. A later analysis found that TCR association rates varied across HLA loci, with DRB1 alleles showing the most associated TCRs and HLA-C alleles the fewest. The sequencing pipeline was judged likely to have produced a cluster of highly shared sequence variants as a technical artifact. In both the original and validation cohorts, the classifier was reported to diagnose cytomegalovirus status with high specificity and sensitivity. Because counts were too low, fewer than 20 rarely observed V segments, including chromosome 9 orphons, were excluded from the earlier analysis of 587 of the donors. The cohort was sequenced for TCR beta chains only, and without alpha or paired-chain data the features that could be detected were limited. In a later analysis, more than 15,000 TCR beta sequences were associated with specific HLA alleles at a false discovery rate of 0.05. HLA typing was unavailable for some donors at each locus, so association tests used only the typed subset. In a later analysis, most CMV-associated TCR beta chains were found to appear HLA-restricted, with HLA associations seemingly driven largely by CMV exposure. Several of the top co-occurrence clusters appeared to be linked to parvovirus B19, influenza, CMV and Epstein-Barr virus, according to a later analysis. In an earlier analysis of 587 of the donors, most TCR beta V segments appeared in productive rearrangements about 90% or about 30% of the time, broadly matching IMGT annotations. A later genetic analysis associated a missense DCLRE1C variant with V-gene and J-gene trimming of TCR beta chains, and an independent cohort replicated the association. Compared with the roughly 700-donor mean, donors in an Asian-associated ancestry cluster had fewer N-insertions in productive TCRs, according to a later genetic analysis. Correlated functional status among segregating V segments might reflect linkage disequilibrium, but an unknown experimental factor could not be ruled out. A further reported finding was that TCR beta sequences accurately predicted the HLA-A and HLA-B alleles for most subjects in the first cohort. Roughly uniform sequencing depth across donors was assumed in presence/absence analyses, although this assumption may not hold. Most TCR sequences were seen in very few donors, while some public TCRs were found in many individuals.

Sequencing was performed on PBMCs. This receptor was identified in a man between 50 and 59 years old in good health and CMV-seropositive.

In nucleotides, the sequence is TGTGCCAGCAGCCAAGGACCCCCGGGCACTGAAGCTTTCTTT. Translated, it reads CASSQGPPGTEAFF. This sequence uses TRBV14 and TRBJ1-1, with an unclear D gene assignment. V and J lose 1 base and 4 bases, and a span of 10 bases separates them. There are 14 amino acids in the CDR3, from cysteine to phenylalanine inclusive. Only CDR3 DNA is held: 42 bases, read in frame from base 1. Based on the germline V gene, the CDR1 and CDR2 sequences are SGHDN and FVKESK.